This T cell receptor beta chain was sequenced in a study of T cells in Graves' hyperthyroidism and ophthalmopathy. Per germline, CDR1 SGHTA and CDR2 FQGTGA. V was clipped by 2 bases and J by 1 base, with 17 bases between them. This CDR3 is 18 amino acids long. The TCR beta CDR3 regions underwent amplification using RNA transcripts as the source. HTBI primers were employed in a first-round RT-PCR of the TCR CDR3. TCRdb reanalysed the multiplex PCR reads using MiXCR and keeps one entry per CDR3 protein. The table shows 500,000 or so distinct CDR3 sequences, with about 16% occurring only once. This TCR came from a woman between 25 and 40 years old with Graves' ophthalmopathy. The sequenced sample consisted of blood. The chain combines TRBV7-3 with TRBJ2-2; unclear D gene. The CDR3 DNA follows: TGTGCCAGCAGCTTAGTTGGGTTTGCGCGACTGAACACCGGGGAGCTGTTTTTT. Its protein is CASSLVGFARLNTGELFF.